A single sample gave rise to the 27 T cell receptor beta chains below, sequenced in a study of neurological immune-mediated disorders. TCRdb recomputed calls from the 5' RACE reads with MiXCR, one row per CDR3 protein. The table has roughly 62,000 distinct CDR3 sequences, roughly 11% seen once. Sequenced input: PBMCs. The receptor source for this set is a man aged 60 to 75 in good health.

The chain links TRBV5-1 to TRBJ1-1; D is possibly TRBD1 (6 bases). This CDR3 contains 15 residues. Germline CDR1 is SGHRS and CDR2 is YFSETQ. V lost 4 bases and J 1 base, leaving 14 bases between the germline ends. The CDR3 bases are TGCGCCAGCAGCCCAGAGGGGGGGGCGAACACTGAAGCTTTCTTT. It encodes CASSPEGGANTEAFF.

There are many counts of this clonotype. This sequence joins TRBV15 and TRBJ2-7; D perhaps matches TRBD2 (5 bases). The CDR3 is made up of 14 amino acids. CDR1 and CDR2 from the germline V gene are LNHNV and YYDKDF (reference sequence). V was pared by 3 bases and J by 4 bases, with 13 bases between. The CDR3 spells CATSRGRGGYEQYF. The CDR3 nucleotides read TGTGCCACCAGCAGGGGCCGAGGCGGGTACGAGCAGTACTTC.

Many counts were recorded for this clonotype. The chain has TRBV7-9 and TRBJ2-7; 8 positions match TRBD2. V was clipped by 0 bases and J by 6 bases; unmatched bases: 7. The germline gives CDR1 SEHNR, CDR2 FQNEAQ (reference sequence). The CDR3 totals 15 residues. CDR3 loop: CASSLAYGGAFEQYF. For the CDR3, the DNA is TGTGCCAGCAGCTTAGCGTACGGGGGGGCTTTCGAGCAGTACTTC.

This clonotype was counted ten times or more. The chain couples TRBV27 to TRBJ2-1, with 10 positions matching TRBD1. Germline trimming cut 5 bases from V and 5 bases from J; bases unmatched to any gene: 6. Germline CDR1 and CDR2: MNHEY and SMNVEV (reference sequence). CDR3 length: 15 amino acids. The CDR3 loop reads CASSPLGTGDNEQFF. The CDR3 DNA reads TGTGCCAGCAGTCCCCTCGGGACAGGGGACAATGAGCAGTTCTTC.

This clonotype was detected many times. This rearrangement joins TRBV20-1 to TRBJ2-7, with 13 bases matching TRBD2. The ends lost 6 bases at V and 4 bases at J; junction bases unmatched: 6. Germline CDR1 is DFQATT and CDR2 is SNEGSKA (reference sequence). The CDR3 runs 14 residues. The DNA for the CDR3 is TGCAGTGCCGCCGGGACTAGCGGGATGTACGAGCAGTACTTC. Protein product: CSAAGTSGMYEQYF.

This clonotype showed up many times. The chain recombines TRBV12-3 or TRBV12-4 with TRBJ2-7; 12 nucleotides agree with TRBD2. The CDR3 totals 15 residues. V was clipped by 6 bases and J by 0 bases; unmatched bases: 3. The CDR3 reads CASRTTSGGSYEQYF. The DNA of the CDR3 is TGTGCCAGCAGGACGACTAGCGGGGGCTCCTACGAGCAGTACTTC.

This clonotype was detected many times. The gene calls are TRBV27 and TRBJ2-2; D is unclear. This CDR3 has 14 residues. V gave up 3 bases and J gave up 5 bases, with 10 bases separating them. Looked up from germline, CDR1 is MNHEY and CDR2 is SMNVEV (reference sequence). The CDR3 sequence is CASSFGVMTGELFF. Written as DNA, the CDR3 is TGTGCCAGCAGTTTTGGGGTTATGACCGGGGAGCTGTTTTTT.

In its sample, this clonotype was seen many times. The genes are TRBV5-1 and TRBJ2-5; the D gene is possibly TRBD1 (6 bases). Germline CDR1 SGHRS, CDR2 YFSETQ. The V gene lost 4 bases and the J gene lost 5 bases, with 15 bases spanning the gap. This CDR3 has 14 residues. In nucleotides, the CDR3 is TGCGCCAGCAGCGTTACAGGGCCGCGGGAGACCCAGTACTTC. Translation: CASSVTGPRETQYF.

In its sample, this clonotype was seen many times. J is TRBJ1-6 and V is TRBV6-1; D is possibly TRBD1 (6 bases). This CDR3 spans 15 amino acids. Looked up from germline, CDR1 is MNHNS and CDR2 is SASEGT. Trimming stripped 6 bases from V and 6 bases from J, with 15 bases between. The CDR3 region has the DNA TGTGCCAGCAGAACAGGGACTACATCTAATTCACCCCTCCACTTT. Its translation: CASRTGTTSNSPLHF.

Many counts were recorded for this clonotype. V and J are TRBV7-9 and TRBJ2-3; 8 nucleotides line up with TRBD1. Germline-derived CDR1 and CDR2 are SEHNR and FQNEAQ (reference sequence). This CDR3 comprises 16 residues. Trimming took 7 bases from V and 2 from J; bases not matched to a gene: 11. The CDR3 reads CASTPPGQEATDTQYF. The CDR3 DNA follows: TGTGCCAGCACCCCACCGGGACAGGAAGCCACAGATACGCAGTATTTT.

This clonotype has a handful of counts. The V and J genes are TRBV6-2 or TRBV6-3 and TRBJ2-5; TRBD2 matches at 14 bases. There are 17 residues in the CDR3. Germline CDR1 and CDR2: MNHEY and SVGEGT. Trimming cost V 2 bases and J 5 bases; bases outside gene matches: 7. Written as DNA, the CDR3 is TGTGCCAGCAGTTACGCGACTAGCGGGGGGGCCTATGAGACCCAGTACTTC. It encodes CASSYATSGGAYETQYF.

For this clonotype: Germline is not matched at one junction end, which may reflect a read error. The genes are TRBV5-6 and TRBJ1-2, with 8 positions matching TRBD1. Germline CDR1 SGHDT, CDR2 YYEEEE. The CDR3 runs to 16 residues. CDR3 nucleotide sequence: TGTGCCAGCAGCTTTTGGCGGACAGGGCCCTCATATGGCTACTCCTTC. The encoded protein is CASSFWRTGPSYGYSF.

This clonotype was seen many times. The chain couples TRBV3-1 to TRBJ1-3; no clear D. Trimming pared 1 base from V and 5 bases from J, leaving 9 bases between. This CDR3 is built from 14 residues. Per germline, CDR1 LGHDT and CDR2 YNNKEL (reference sequence). As DNA, the CDR3 is TGTGCCAGCAGCCAAGGGCAGAACCGAAACACCATATATTTT. It is translated as CASSQGQNRNTIYF.

This clonotype appeared a few times. The chain joins TRBV7-9 to TRBJ2-7; TRBD2 might be the D (5 bases). Per germline, CDR1 SEHNR and CDR2 FQNEAQ (reference sequence). This CDR3 is built from 15 residues. V dropped 3 bases and J dropped 2 bases, with 14 bases sitting between them. The CDR3 region has the DNA TGTGCCAGCAGCTTTCTCGGGGAAATAACCTACGAGCAGTACTTC. Protein product: CASSFLGEITYEQYF.

The table lists this clonotype with many counts. V and J are TRBV20-1 and TRBJ1-5; 7 bases are a match to TRBD1. With V trimmed by 3 bases and J by 2 bases, 7 bases remained unmatched. The CDR3 has 15 amino acids. CDR1 and CDR2 (germline): DFQATT, SNEGSKA (reference sequence). The CDR3 nucleotides are TGCAGTGCTAGTGACAGGGCTCGGGGCAATCAGCCCCAGCATTTT. This sequence encodes CSASDRARGNQPQHF.

The chain has TRBV3-1 and TRBJ2-7; TRBD2 might be the D (5 bases). The germline V gene encodes CDR1 LGHDT and CDR2 YNNKEL (reference sequence). V shed 3 bases and J shed 6 bases, with 12 bases lying between them. CDR3 length equals 13 residues. The CDR3 region has the DNA TGTGCCAGCAGCCACGCCGTCGGACTCGAGCAGTACTTC. Protein product: CASSHAVGLEQYF.

This clonotype was picked up many times. The chain uses TRBV18 and TRBJ1-2; maybe TRBD1 (5 bases). Germline V gives CDR1 KGHSH, CDR2 LQKENI. The V end was cut by 5 bases, the J end by 3 bases, with 7 bases between. This CDR3 spans 12 amino acids. CDR3 amino acids: CASSSGDYGYTF. In DNA form, the CDR3 reads TGTGCCAGCTCATCGGGGGACTATGGCTACACCTTC.

There are a few counts of this clonotype. This chain links TRBV7-3 with TRBJ2-1; D tentatively fits TRBD1 or TRBD2 (5 bases each). Germline CDR1 reads SGHTA; CDR2 reads FQGTGA. CDR3 length: 15 amino acids. Deletions cut 5 bases from V and 7 bases from J, with 18 bases between. CDR3 residues: CASSPMSNGANEQFF. Written as DNA, the CDR3 is TGTGCCAGCAGCCCTATGTCCAACGGGGCGAATGAGCAGTTCTTC.

This clonotype was observed many times. CDR3 coding DNA: TGTGCCAGCAGCCCCCGTAGGGGCGGCCAAGAGACCCAGTACTTC. Translated: CASSPRRGGQETQYF. The chain couples TRBV7-2 to TRBJ2-5, with TRBD1 as a possible D gene (5 bases). The V end lost 5 bases, the J end lost 1 base, and 14 bases lay between the germline ends. The CDR3 has 15 amino acids. The germline V gene encodes CDR1 SGHTA and CDR2 FQGNSA. The variable domain in full, completed from reference TRBV7-2 and TRBJ2-5, reads GAGVSQSPSNKVTEKGKDVELRCDPISGHTALYWYRQSLGQGLEFLIYFQGNSAPDKSGLPSDRFSAERTGGSVSTLTIQRTQQEDSAVYLCASSPRRGGQETQYFGPGTRLLVL.

This chain links TRBV12-3 or TRBV12-4 with TRBJ2-4, with TRBD2 identical over 8 bases. J was trimmed by 1 base and V by 4 bases; bases with no gene match: 12. This CDR3 region has 18 residues. CDR3 sequence: CASSSIRGGVEAKNIQYF. CDR3 DNA: TGTGCCAGCAGTTCTATTCGGGGGGGCGTGGAGGCCAAAAACATTCAGTACTTC.

This clonotype was seen repeatedly, ten times or more. This chain's CDR3 is CSVTDRFRPNEQFF. The CDR3 region has the DNA TGCAGCGTTACAGACCGTTTTCGACCCAATGAGCAGTTCTTC. V and J are TRBV29-1 and TRBJ2-1; D unresolved. Per germline, CDR1 SQVTM and CDR2 ANQGSEA. V lost 5 bases, J lost 6 bases, and 17 bases lay in between. The CDR3 is 14 amino acids.

The chain joins TRBV15 to TRBJ2-7; the match to TRBD1 covers 8 bases. Germline V gives CDR1 LNHNV, CDR2 YYDKDF (reference sequence). The CDR3 has 15 amino acids. With 5 bases clipped from V and 5 bases from J, the junction kept 11 bases outside the gene matches. CDR3 region: CATSSPAGQGDEQYF. DNA of the CDR3: TGTGCCACCAGCTCCCCAGCTGGACAGGGCGACGAGCAGTACTTC.

This clonotype was observed many times. The CDR3 sequence is CSASSLAGGADTQYF. As DNA, the CDR3 is TGCAGTGCTAGTTCGCTAGCGGGTGGGGCAGATACGCAGTATTTT. The J gene is TRBJ2-3, the V gene TRBV20-1; 8 positions match TRBD2. CDR1 is DFQATT, CDR2 SNEGSKA, per germline (reference sequence). V shed 3 bases, J shed 4 bases, and the junction held 9 bases outside the gene matches. This CDR3 contains 15 residues.

This clonotype was recorded at least ten times. The V and J genes are TRBV28 and TRBJ2-1; no clear D gene. Trimming shortened V by 3 bases and J by 4 bases, and 16 bases separated the two germline ends. This CDR3 contains 16 residues. The germline gives CDR1 MDHEN, CDR2 SYDVKM. The CDR3 is CASSFQPLRLYNEQFF. The DNA of the CDR3 is TGTGCCAGCAGTTTTCAGCCACTCAGACTGTACAATGAGCAGTTCTTC.

This clonotype was counted at least ten times. The J gene is TRBJ1-4, the V gene TRBV7-2; D is perhaps TRBD1 (6 bases). V was cut by 5 bases and J by 7 bases, with 11 bases left in between. The CDR3 contains 13 residues. Germline CDR1 is SGHTA and CDR2 is FQGNSA. CDR3 DNA sequence: TGTGCCAGCAGCACGGACAGCCTTGAAAAACTGTTTTTT. It translates to CASSTDSLEKLFF.

This clonotype has ten or more counts. J is TRBJ1-1 and V is TRBV20-1; D unclear. Germline lookup yields CDR1 DFQATT and CDR2 SNEGSKA (reference sequence). CDR3 length equals 14 residues. Trimming removed 0 bases at V and 1 base at J, with 9 bases between. CDR3 in amino acids: CSARENLENTEAFF. CDR3 in DNA: TGCAGTGCTAGAGAAAACTTGGAGAACACTGAAGCTTTCTTT.

This clonotype appeared many times. The V gene is TRBV4-3, the J gene TRBJ1-2, with a tentative D call TRBD1 (6 bases). Trimming stripped 3 bases from V and 8 bases from J, with 16 bases between. This CDR3 spans 14 amino acids. Germline V lookup: CDR1 LGHNA, CDR2 YSLEER. The CDR3 DNA follows: TGCGCCAGCAGCCAGGCTCGCCGGGGGACAGGCTACACCTTC. Its protein product is CASSQARRGTGYTF.